The 13 T cell receptor beta chains below all came from one sample that was sequenced in a study of blood T cell repertoires in COVID-19. Measured with immunoSEQ multiplex PCR; TCRdb has only the in-frame clones, and not every one. Of some 270,000 clones listed, approximately 85% are singletons. The sample consisted of PBMCs or T cells enriched from blood (not recorded which). The origin of the receptors is a woman aged 45 to 65 with acute COVID-19.

This rearrangement joins TRBV5-1 to TRBJ1-1; the D gene is possibly TRBD1 (6 bases). The CDR3 is 16 residues long. CDR1 is SGHRS and CDR2 is YFSETQ in the germline V gene. Trimming stripped 4 bases from V and 7 bases from J, with 23 bases between. CDR3 region: CASSPKGDTSRGEAFF. The CDR3 DNA reads as TGCGCCAGCAGCCCAAAAGGGGACACCTCCCGGGGTGAAGCTTTCTTT.

This chain connects TRBV3-1 (or the pseudogene TRBV3-2) to TRBJ1-4; D remains unclear. V was cut by 4 bases and J by 3 bases, with 9 bases left in between. CDR3 length: 14 residues. The V gene's germline CDR1 is LGHDT and CDR2 YNNKEL (reference sequence). The CDR3 sequence is CASSLISANEKLFF. Written as DNA, the CDR3 is TGTGCCAGCAGCCTAATATCGGCTAATGAAAAACTGTTTTTT.

This rearrangement joins TRBV18 to TRBJ1-4; no definite D call. The CDR3 is 16 residues long. V lost 4 bases and J lost 0, with 12 bases in between. Germline V gives CDR1 KGHSH, CDR2 LQKENI. The CDR3 DNA reads as TGTGCCAGCTCACTGCGGGTTACTGCAACTAATGAAAAACTGTTTTTT. This translates into CASSLRVTATNEKLFF.

This sequence joins TRBV19 and TRBJ1-5; maybe TRBD1 (5 bases). CDR3 length: 12 residues. Trimming took 4 bases from V and 8 from J, leaving 9 bases between them. Per germline, CDR1 LNHDA and CDR2 SQIVND (reference sequence). CDR3 region: CASSTRREPQHF. CDR3 DNA sequence: TGTGCCAGTAGTACCCGCAGGGAGCCCCAGCATTTT. The full variable domain, completed using reference TRBV19 and TRBJ1-5, is DGGITQSPKYLFRKEGQNVTLSCEQNLNHDAMYWYRQDPGQGLRLIYYSQIVNDFQKGDIAEGYSVSREKKESFPLTVTSAQKNPTAFYLCASSTRREPQHFGDGTRLSIL.

J is TRBJ1-2 and V is TRBV9; D is unclear. Trimming stripped 3 bases from V and 4 bases from J, with 16 bases between. CDR3 length: 15 residues. Germline CDR1 reads SGDLS; CDR2 reads YYNGEE. CDR3 bases: TGTGCCAGCAGCGCTAACCTACAGCAATCCTATGGCTACACCTTC. This codes for CASSANLQQSYGYTF.

For this clone: Since a much larger clone is just one base distant, this may be a read error. The rearrangement uses TRBV7-2 and TRBJ1-5; no clear D gene. The CDR3 sequence is 13 residues long. The V end lost 5 bases, the J end lost 5 bases, and 10 bases lay between the germline ends. Germline-derived CDR1 and CDR2 are SGHTA and FQGNSA. The CDR3 nucleotides read TGTGCCAGCAGCCGGGAGAGGGATCAGCCCCAGCATTTT. This codes for CASSRERDQPQHF.

The chain recombines TRBV6-2 or TRBV6-3 with TRBJ1-2, with a weak D call TRBD1 (6 bases). The ends were cut back, 5 bases at V and 4 bases at J, with 8 bases in the middle. CDR1 and CDR2 from the germline V gene are MNHEY and SVGEGT. CDR3 length equals 12 residues. For the CDR3, the DNA is TGTGCCAGCAGTCCACAGGGCTATGGCTACACCTTC. Its protein product is CASSPQGYGYTF.

The sample holds one count of this clone. The same CDR3 also results from other DNA sequences found in this sample. The V and J genes are TRBV11-3 and TRBJ1-1, with a tentative D call TRBD1 (6 bases). The CDR3 is 13 amino acids. V lost 3 bases and J lost 4, with 9 bases in between. In germline, CDR1 is SGHNT, CDR2 YENEEA. CDR3 in amino acids: CASSFSRGTEAFF. In DNA form, the CDR3 reads TGTGCCAGCAGCTTTAGCAGGGGCACTGAAGCTTTCTTT.

This chain uses TRBV6-5 with TRBJ1-1; TRBD1 is a possible D gene (5 bases). V was cut by 8 bases and J by 0 bases, with 13 bases left in between. This CDR3 comprises 14 residues. Looked up from germline, CDR1 is MNHEY and CDR2 is SVGAGI. The CDR3 loop is CASGATPMNTEAFF. The CDR3 DNA sequence: TGTGCCAGCGGGGCCACTCCTATGAACACTGAAGCTTTCTTT.

The J gene is TRBJ1-2, the V gene TRBV30; D is ambiguous. The V gene's germline CDR1 is GTSNPN and CDR2 SVGIG (reference sequence). Between the trimmed V and J ends, which lost 1 base and 4 bases, there was a span of 13 bases. The CDR3 runs 14 residues. The CDR3 DNA reads as TGTGCCTGGAGTGCTCTCAACACGGGCTATGGCTACACCTTC. Translated: CAWSALNTGYGYTF.

The V call is TRBV11-2, the J call TRBJ2-7, with D possibly being TRBD1 (5 bases). Germline CDR1 SGHAT, CDR2 FQNNGV. V lost 5 bases and J 4 bases, leaving 15 bases between the germline ends. This CDR3 region has 14 residues. For the CDR3, the DNA is TGTGCCAGCAGCCCCTGGGGCAGTGAATACGAGCAGTACTTC. Translated: CASSPWGSEYEQYF.

The rearrangement joins TRBV7-2 to TRBJ2-1; weak D call: TRBD2 (7 bases). The length of the CDR3 is 15 residues. Germline loops: CDR1 SGHTA, CDR2 FQGNSA. V was pared by 3 bases and J by 10 bases, with 19 bases between. The CDR3 sequence is CASSLTTAGRGEQFF. The CDR3 region has the DNA TGTGCCAGCAGCTTGACGACAGCGGGAAGGGGGGAGCAGTTCTTC.

In regard to this clone: Other DNA sequences in this specimen translate into the identical CDR3. V gene TRBV6-5 combines with J gene TRBJ2-7; 10 bases map to TRBD1. The trim removed 1 base at V and 4 bases at J, leaving 4 bases unmatched. This CDR3 spans 15 amino acids. The germline gives CDR1 MNHEY, CDR2 SVGAGI. The CDR3 nucleotides read TGTGCCAGCAGTTACTTACGGGACAGGGGTTACGAGCAGTACTTC. Its translation is CASSYLRDRGYEQYF.